The 24 T cell receptor beta chains listed next were all sequenced from one sample in a study of T cells after yellow fever vaccination. A single record per CDR3 protein comes from TCRdb applying MiXCR to the 5' RACE reads. The sample records some 500,000 distinct CDR3 sequences, about 13% being singletons. The specimen comprised PBMCs, sampled on the day of the yellow fever booster vaccination. These receptors originate from a man younger than 45 who received the YFV17D yellow fever vaccine.

The CDR3 is CASNLIHGTGRKGTEAFF. DNA for the CDR3: TGTGCCAGCAACCTTATACACGGGACAGGGAGAAAGGGCACTGAAGCTTTCTTT. The J gene is TRBJ1-1, the V gene TRBV7-3; 9 nucleotides align to TRBD1. Germline CDR1 reads SGHTA; CDR2 reads FQGTGA. Trimming cost V 7 bases and J 4 bases; bases outside gene matches: 19. This CDR3 is 18 amino acids long. The variable domain in full, completed from reference TRBV7-3 and TRBJ1-1, reads GAGVSQTPSNKVTEKGKYVELRCDPISGHTALYWYRQSLGQGPEFLIYFQGTGAADDSGLPNDRFFAVRPEGSVSTLKIQRTERGDSAVYLCASNLIHGTGRKGTEAFFGQGTRLTVV.

This sequence joins TRBV20-1 and TRBJ1-2; 10 nucleotides align to TRBD1. V was clipped by 6 bases and J by 4 bases; unmatched bases: 5. The CDR3 covers 13 residues. Germline V gives CDR1 DFQATT, CDR2 SNEGSKA (reference sequence). DNA of the CDR3: TGCAGTGCCCCGGGACAGGGGCTCTATGGCTACACCTTC. Translated, it gives CSAPGQGLYGYTF.

This clonotype was seen a handful of times. The chain links TRBV28 to TRBJ1-1, with 7 bases identical to TRBD1. This CDR3 has 15 residues. In germline, CDR1 is MDHEN, CDR2 SYDVKM. Unmatched junction bases numbered 8, after V lost 4 bases and J lost 3 bases. Here the CDR3 DNA reads TGTGCCAGCAGTTCCACAGGGGTCCTGGACACTGAAGCTTTCTTT. Amino acids: CASSSTGVLDTEAFF.

The chain is built from TRBV13 and TRBJ2-7; D ambiguous. CDR3 length: 13 residues. V lost 1 base and J lost 6, with 10 bases in between. CDR1 is PRHDT, CDR2 FYEKMQ, per germline (reference sequence). The CDR3 is CASSLARVSEQYF. The CDR3 coding sequence is TGTGCCAGCAGCTTAGCTCGGGTGAGCGAGCAGTACTTC.

The chain uses TRBV20-1 and TRBJ2-7; 9 bases line up with TRBD2. The CDR3 sequence is 13 residues long. The V and J ends lost 3 bases and 3 bases, in that order; junction bases with no gene match: 3. Germline CDR1 and CDR2: DFQATT and SNEGSKA (reference sequence). The CDR3 is CSASASGNYEQYF. The CDR3 DNA sequence: TGCAGTGCTAGCGCTAGCGGGAACTACGAGCAGTACTTC.

This clonotype was observed a few times. The chain couples TRBV9 to TRBJ2-1, with TRBD2 as a possible D gene (6 bases). V dropped 4 bases and J dropped 6 bases, with 14 bases sitting between them. This CDR3 has 14 residues. Germline CDR1 is SGDLS and CDR2 is YYNGEE. The CDR3 DNA reads TGTGCCAGCAGCCCTGAAGGGGACTTCAATGAGCAGTTCTTC. Translating it yields CASSPEGDFNEQFF.

This clonotype was recorded a few times. This chain links TRBV6-2 or TRBV6-3 with TRBJ1-5; the match to TRBD1 covers 9 bases. CDR1 MNHEY and CDR2 SVGEGT come from the germline V gene. This CDR3 spans 15 amino acids. V lost 4 bases, J lost 5 bases, and 6 bases stayed unmatched. CDR3 nucleotide sequence: TGTGCCAGCAGTTCGGGACAGGGTTTTTATCAGCCCCAGCATTTT. Its translation: CASSSGQGFYQPQHF.

This clonotype was recorded a few times. This sequence joins TRBV27 and TRBJ2-5; perhaps TRBD2 as D (6 bases). Germline CDR1 and CDR2: MNHEY and SMNVEV (reference sequence). V lost 4 bases and J 5 bases, leaving 26 bases between the germline ends. The CDR3 consists of 18 residues. The CDR3 bases are TGTGCCAGCAGTTCCAAGACCTCTGTGGTCGGCGGGGTGGAGACCCAGTACTTC. This sequence encodes CASSSKTSVVGGVETQYF.

The rearrangement links TRBV12-5 to TRBJ1-1; TRBD1 is a possible D gene (5 bases). Deletions cut 4 bases from V and 0 bases from J, with 15 bases between. The CDR3 is made up of 16 amino acids. Germline loops: CDR1 LGHNT, CDR2 FRNRAP. CDR3 loop: CASGSLSGTVNTEAFF. Written as DNA, the CDR3 is TGTGCTAGTGGTTCCTTGTCCGGGACGGTGAACACTGAAGCTTTCTTT.

A few counts support this clonotype. J is TRBJ2-7 and V is TRBV9, with D perhaps matching TRBD2 (5 bases). Trimming pared 0 bases from V and 7 bases from J, leaving 17 bases between. Germline V gene data show CDR1 as SGDLS and CDR2 as YYNGEE. The CDR3 loop spans 15 amino acids. In nucleotides, the CDR3 is TGTGCCAGCAGCGTAGCTAGCCAGCCCGGGTTTGAGCAGTACTTC. It translates to CASSVASQPGFEQYF.

V and J are TRBV30 and TRBJ2-2; TRBD1 matches at 9 bases. The CDR3 spans 15 residues. Germline V CDR1 and CDR2: GTSNPN, SVGIG (reference sequence). V lost 3 bases and J lost 4; bases outside the gene matches: 6. The DNA of the CDR3 is TGTGCCTGGAGGCGCGGGACAGGGAGCACCGGGGAGCTGTTTTTT. Translated: CAWRRGTGSTGELFF.

Only a few counts were recorded for this clonotype. The chain is built from TRBV6-2 or TRBV6-3 and TRBJ2-1, with a weak D call TRBD2 (7 bases). The CDR3 runs 15 residues. Trimming took 7 bases from V and 4 from J, leaving 17 bases between them. Germline assignment: CDR1 MNHEY and CDR2 SVGEGT. CDR3: CASKNGGGGYNEQFF. In DNA form, the CDR3 reads TGTGCCAGCAAAAATGGGGGAGGGGGTTACAATGAGCAGTTCTTC.

This clonotype has more than one count but fewer than ten. This chain links TRBV4-3 with TRBJ2-2; 8 bases line up with TRBD2. Looked up from germline, CDR1 is LGHNA and CDR2 is YSLEER. V lost 2 bases and J lost 7; bases outside the gene matches: 12. This CDR3 is 17 amino acids long. CDR3 sequence reads: CASSQSVPGLVSGELFF. The CDR3 DNA reads as TGCGCCAGCAGCCAATCGGTCCCGGGACTAGTTAGCGGGGAGCTGTTTTTT.

In its sample, this clonotype was seen a few times. The chain is built from TRBV7-9 and TRBJ1-1; D remains ambiguous. V lost 5 bases to trimming and J lost 1 base, with 14 bases between them. The CDR3 consists of 15 residues. The germline gives CDR1 SEHNR, CDR2 FQNEAQ (reference sequence). The CDR3 sequence: CASSLSGWGNTEAFF. The CDR3 DNA reads TGTGCCAGCAGCCTTTCGGGGTGGGGGAACACTGAAGCTTTCTTT.

This clonotype was counted only a few times. The chain joins TRBV20-1 to TRBJ1-5; D may be TRBD1 (6 bases). Looked up from germline, CDR1 is DFQATT and CDR2 is SNEGSKA (reference sequence). The length of the CDR3 is 13 residues. Trimming left V 3 bases short and J 11 bases short, with 17 bases between. This CDR3 is CSASSTGSSAQHF. CDR3 DNA: TGCAGTGCTAGCAGCACAGGGAGTTCAGCCCAGCATTTT.

The chain links TRBV7-2 to TRBJ2-1; D gene uncertain. This CDR3 is built from 11 residues. Trimming pared 5 bases from V and 4 bases from J, leaving 3 bases between. CDR1 and CDR2 from the germline V gene are SGHTA and FQGNSA. Here the CDR3 reads CASSKYNEQFF. CDR3 nucleotide sequence: TGTGCCAGCAGCAAGTACAATGAGCAGTTCTTC.

V and J are TRBV29-1 and TRBJ2-7; D uncertain. This CDR3 region has 12 residues. Germline CDR1 reads SQVTM; CDR2 reads ANQGSEA. V was pared by 2 bases and J by 3 bases, with 8 bases between. CDR3 DNA sequence: TGCAGCGTTGAACTGGGATTCTACGAGCAGTACTTC. Translating it yields CSVELGFYEQYF.

This clonotype occurred many times. This sequence joins TRBV20-1 and TRBJ2-7; TRBD1 might be the D (6 bases). Germline-derived CDR1 and CDR2 are DFQATT and SNEGSKA (reference sequence). Trimming left V 5 bases short and J 3 bases short, with 8 bases between. The CDR3 is made up of 11 amino acids. DNA of the CDR3: TGCAGTGCTCAGACAGGCTACGAGCAGTACTTC. Its protein product is CSAQTGYEQYF.

This clonotype was counted between two and nine times. The chain combines TRBV29-1 with TRBJ2-1, with TRBD2 matching over 8 bases. V lost 6 bases, J lost 6 bases, and 10 bases stayed unmatched. Per the germline V gene, CDR1 is SQVTM and CDR2 is ANQGSEA. The CDR3 runs to 14 residues. The CDR3: CSVRTVSGSNEQFF. The CDR3 DNA sequence: TGCAGCGTGAGAACAGTGAGCGGGAGCAATGAGCAGTTCTTC.

V gene TRBV6-2 or TRBV6-3 combines with J gene TRBJ2-7, with D tentatively TRBD1 (5 bases). The length of the CDR3 is 12 residues. Trimming removed 6 bases at V and 7 bases at J, with 13 bases between. Per germline, CDR1 MNHEY and CDR2 SVGEGT. CDR3 sequence reads: CASRSARVEQYF. DNA of the CDR3: TGTGCCAGCAGATCCGCCAGGGTTGAGCAGTACTTC.

This clonotype was observed a handful of times. The chain carries TRBV6-2 or TRBV6-3 and TRBJ2-3; 7 bases agree with TRBD1. Losses at the gene ends were 0 bases for V and 2 bases for J; bases not matched to a gene: 11. The CDR3 spans 18 residues. From germline, CDR1 is MNHEY and CDR2 SVGEGT. The CDR3 loop is CASSYSLQGVEFTDTQYF. The CDR3 DNA reads as TGTGCCAGCAGTTACTCCCTCCAGGGGGTTGAATTCACAGATACGCAGTATTTT.

The gene calls are TRBV20-1 and TRBJ2-7; the match to TRBD2 covers 8 bases. The V gene end was trimmed by 6 bases and the J gene end by 5 bases; junction bases not matched to a gene: 18. CDR1 and CDR2 (germline): DFQATT, SNEGSKA (reference sequence). The CDR3 has 16 residues. CDR3 sequence (DNA): TGCAGTGCCCACCCCTCCCGGGAGGGCTCGTGGAACGAGCAGTACTTC. Its protein product is CSAHPSREGSWNEQYF.

This clonotype was seen only a few times. The rearrangement links TRBV15 to TRBJ2-3; 12 bases are a match to TRBD2. CDR1 and CDR2 (germline): LNHNV, YYDKDF (reference sequence). The CDR3 runs to 16 residues. V lost 1 base and J lost 3; bases outside the gene matches: 2. The CDR3 loop reads CATSRGLAGDTDTQYF. CDR3 nucleotides: TGTGCCACCAGCAGAGGACTAGCGGGAGATACAGATACGCAGTATTTT.

The gene calls are TRBV3-1 and TRBJ2-2; D is unresolved. Per germline, CDR1 LGHDT and CDR2 YNNKEL (reference sequence). The CDR3 extends over 15 amino acids. Deletions cut 4 bases from V and 4 bases from J, with 13 bases between. DNA for the CDR3: TGTGCCAGCAGCCCCCGGACCCAAGGCACCGGGGAGCTGTTTTTT. This sequence encodes CASSPRTQGTGELFF.